This T cell receptor (beta chain) is drawn from a study of memory CD4+ T cells and cytomegalovirus serostatus. Study-wide results and limits: Each of approximately 63 CMV-associated TCRbeta sequences occurred in one to five individuals.

As for this clone: What it binds is not known.

Study processing details: After removing out-of-frame reads, around 2 million distinct TCRbeta sequences remained. Generated by immunoSEQ multiplex PCR, the TCRdb table keeps only in-frame clones and is missing some. V and J calls plus clone size are reproduced from that table; the DNA served to infer D and trimming. The table shows 52,000 or so clones, with 82% occurring only once. The CDR3 has 14 residues. V shed 4 bases and J shed 5 bases, with 15 bases lying between them. Germline lookup yields CDR1 SGHTS and CDR2 YDEGEE. The sort gate was single viable CD3+CD4+CD8-CD45RO+ cells for memory CD4+ T cells.

The chain recombines TRBV5-8 with TRBJ2-5; D remains ambiguous. Sequencing was done on a sample of memory CD4+ T cells from blood. This clonotype originated in an adult in good health and CMV-seronegative. The CDR3 DNA reads TGTGCCAGCAGCCTGTCGACTTTTCGGGAGACCCAGTACTTC. Encoded protein: CASSLSTFRETQYF.